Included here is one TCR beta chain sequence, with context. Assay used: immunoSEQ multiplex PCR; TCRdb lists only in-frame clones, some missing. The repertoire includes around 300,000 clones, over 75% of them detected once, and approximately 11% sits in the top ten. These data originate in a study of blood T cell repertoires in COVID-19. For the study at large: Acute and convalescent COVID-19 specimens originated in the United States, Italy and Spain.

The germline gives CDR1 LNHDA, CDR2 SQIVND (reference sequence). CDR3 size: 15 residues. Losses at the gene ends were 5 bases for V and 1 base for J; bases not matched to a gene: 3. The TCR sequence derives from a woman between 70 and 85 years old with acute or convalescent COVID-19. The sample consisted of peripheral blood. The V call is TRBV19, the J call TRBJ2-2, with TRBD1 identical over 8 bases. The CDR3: CASSYGTGNTGELFF. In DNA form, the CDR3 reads TGTGCCAGTAGTTATGGGACAGGGAACACCGGGGAGCTGTTTTTT.